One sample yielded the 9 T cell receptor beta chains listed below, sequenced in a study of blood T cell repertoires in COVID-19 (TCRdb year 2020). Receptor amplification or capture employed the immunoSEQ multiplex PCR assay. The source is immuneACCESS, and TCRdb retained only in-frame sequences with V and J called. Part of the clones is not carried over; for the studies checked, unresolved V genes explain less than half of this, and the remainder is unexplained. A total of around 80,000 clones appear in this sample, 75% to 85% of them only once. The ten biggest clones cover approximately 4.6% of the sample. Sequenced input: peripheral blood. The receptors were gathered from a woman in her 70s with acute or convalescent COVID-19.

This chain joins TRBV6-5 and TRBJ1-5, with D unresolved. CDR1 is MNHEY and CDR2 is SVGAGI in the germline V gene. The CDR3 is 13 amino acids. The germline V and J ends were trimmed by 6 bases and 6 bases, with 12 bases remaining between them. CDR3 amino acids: CASRSDMGQPQHF. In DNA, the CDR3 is TGTGCCAGCAGGTCAGACATGGGTCAGCCCCAGCATTTT.

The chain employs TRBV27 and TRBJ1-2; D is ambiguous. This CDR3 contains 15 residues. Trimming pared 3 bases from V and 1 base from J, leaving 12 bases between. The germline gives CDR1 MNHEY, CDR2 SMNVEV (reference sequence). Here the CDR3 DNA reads TGTGCCAGCAGTTTCTCCCCCCGGGATAACTATGGCTACACCTTC. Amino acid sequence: CASSFSPRDNYGYTF.

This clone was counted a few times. In DNA form, the CDR3 reads TGTGCCAGCAGCAACGCGGGGGCCAAAAACATTCAGTACTTC. Protein product: CASSNAGAKNIQYF. V usage is TRBV7-8 and J usage is TRBJ2-4; D perhaps matches TRBD2 (6 bases). CDR3 size: 14 residues. The germline V gene has CDR1 SGHVS and CDR2 FQNEAQ. The V gene lost 5 bases and the J gene lost 1 base, with 9 bases spanning the gap.

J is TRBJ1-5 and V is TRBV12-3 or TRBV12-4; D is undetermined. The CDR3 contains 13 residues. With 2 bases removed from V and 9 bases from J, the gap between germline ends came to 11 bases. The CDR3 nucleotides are TGTGCCAGCAGTTTAAGAGGAGATTGGCCCCAGCATTTT. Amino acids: CASSLRGDWPQHF.

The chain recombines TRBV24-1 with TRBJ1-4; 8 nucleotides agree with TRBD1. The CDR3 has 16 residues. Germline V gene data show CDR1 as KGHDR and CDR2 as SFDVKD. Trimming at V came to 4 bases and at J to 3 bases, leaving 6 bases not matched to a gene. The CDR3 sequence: CATSEGQGRANEKLFF. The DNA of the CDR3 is TGTGCCACCAGTGAAGGACAGGGTCGAGCTAATGAAAAACTGTTTTTT.

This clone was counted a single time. The CDR3 coding sequence is TGTGCCAGCAGCTTAGATAACAACCCCACAGATACGCAGTATTTT. This encodes CASSLDNNPTDTQYF. This chain connects TRBV7-9 to TRBJ2-3; D is uncertain. Germline V lookup: CDR1 SEHNR, CDR2 FQNEAQ (reference sequence). This CDR3 spans 15 amino acids. Trimming removed 1 base from V and 2 bases from J, with 10 bases in between.

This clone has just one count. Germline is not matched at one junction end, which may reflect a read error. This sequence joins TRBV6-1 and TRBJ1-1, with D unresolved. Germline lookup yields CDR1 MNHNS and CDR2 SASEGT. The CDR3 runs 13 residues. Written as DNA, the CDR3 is TGTGCCAGCAGTGAAATCGGGATGACTGCAGCTTTCTTT. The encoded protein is CASSEIGMTAAFF.

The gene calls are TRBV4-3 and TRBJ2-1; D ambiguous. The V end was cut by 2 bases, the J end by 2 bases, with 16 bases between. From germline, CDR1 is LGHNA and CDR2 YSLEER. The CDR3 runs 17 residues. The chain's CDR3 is CASSQNPGDSAYNEQFF. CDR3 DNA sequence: TGCGCCAGCAGCCAAAATCCCGGAGACTCGGCCTACAATGAGCAGTTCTTC.

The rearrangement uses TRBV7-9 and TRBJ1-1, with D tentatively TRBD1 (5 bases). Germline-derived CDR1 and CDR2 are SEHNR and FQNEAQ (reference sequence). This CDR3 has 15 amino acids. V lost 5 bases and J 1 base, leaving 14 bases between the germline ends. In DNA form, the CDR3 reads TGTGCCAGCAGCAAGGGGTCCGGCCGGAACACTGAAGCTTTCTTT. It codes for CASSKGSGRNTEAFF.